One and the same sample provided the 14 T cell receptor beta chains below, sequenced in a study of metastatic and nonmetastatic thyroid tumors. Thyroid surgery was performed in patients who had received no treatment beforehand. MiXCR reprocessed the PCR reads for TCRdb. The sample lists roughly 27,000 clones; roughly 13% were seen once. The sequencing sample was made of blood. These receptors came from a female donor with papillary thyroid cancer or a benign thyroid nodule (not recorded which). Some clones in this sample may be carry-over from other donors' samples.

Ten or more counts support this clone. The chain uses TRBV5-1 and TRBJ2-1, with TRBD2 matching over 7 bases. Losses at the gene ends were 1 base for V and 10 bases for J; bases not matched to a gene: 11. From germline, CDR1 is SGHRS and CDR2 YFSETQ. This CDR3 spans 15 amino acids. CDR3 sequence (DNA): TGCGCCAGCAGCTTGACACTCTCGGTGGGAGGGGAGCAGTTCTTC. Translation gives CASSLTLSVGGEQFF.

This clone was detected many times. The chain is built from TRBV27 and TRBJ1-2, with D perhaps matching TRBD1 (5 bases). Germline-derived CDR1 and CDR2 are MNHEY and SMNVEV (reference sequence). The CDR3 length is 16 residues. Trimming took off 5 bases at V and 4 bases at J, with 20 bases between the two ends. CDR3 nucleotides: TGTGCCAGCAGTCCCACTGAGACAGAAACCATCTATGGCTACACCTTC. Protein sequence: CASSPTETETIYGYTF.

This clone was picked up many times. The chain has TRBV7-6 and TRBJ2-7; 10 bases map to TRBD2. Germline V lookup: CDR1 SGHVS, CDR2 FNYEAQ. This CDR3 spans 14 amino acids. The junction had 0 bases not matched to a gene; V was cut back by 4 bases and J by 0 bases. CDR3 DNA: TGTGCCAGCAGCTCTAGCGGGAGCTCCTACGAGCAGTACTTC. It codes for CASSSSGSSYEQYF.

This clone has ten or more counts. The gene calls are TRBV27 and TRBJ2-1; no firm D call. Trimming cost V 4 bases and J 8 bases, with 12 bases left between them. Germline V lookup: CDR1 MNHEY, CDR2 SMNVEV (reference sequence). The CDR3 spans 13 residues. The CDR3, as DNA: TGTGCCAGCAGTTCCTCCATTGGACATGAGCAGTTCTTC. As protein: CASSSSIGHEQFF.

This clone is medium-sized. The chain employs TRBV5-1 and TRBJ2-3; D is perhaps TRBD1 (5 bases). V lost 1 base, J lost 4 bases, and 13 bases lay in between. This CDR3 is 15 amino acids long. CDR1 is SGHRS and CDR2 is YFSETQ in the germline V gene. This CDR3 is CASSLRGSRADTQYF. The CDR3 nucleotides are TGCGCCAGCAGCTTGAGGGGTTCGAGAGCAGATACGCAGTATTTT.

This clone was counted ten times or more. V gene TRBV3-1 combines with J gene TRBJ2-5, with 10 nucleotides matching TRBD1. The CDR3 is made up of 15 amino acids. V shed 4 bases and J 4 bases; nucleotides not matched to a gene: 6. From germline, CDR1 is LGHDT and CDR2 YNNKEL (reference sequence). CDR3: CASSRGGQGIETQYF. The CDR3 DNA sequence: TGTGCCAGCAGCCGGGGGGGACAGGGGATAGAGACCCAGTACTTC.

The rearrangement links TRBV18 to TRBJ1-1; TRBD1 agrees at 10 bases. V shed 6 bases and J 6 bases; nucleotides not matched to a gene: 4. CDR1 is KGHSH and CDR2 is LQKENI in the germline V gene. This CDR3 has 13 amino acids. CDR3 residues: CASSRDRGAEAFF. DNA for the CDR3: TGTGCCAGCTCCCGGGACAGGGGCGCTGAAGCTTTCTTT.

Points on this clone: This CDR3 is also generated by other DNA sequences in the sample. The chain employs TRBV27 and TRBJ2-5; the D is unclear. Germline CDR1 MNHEY, CDR2 SMNVEV (reference sequence). V dropped 3 bases and J dropped 1 base, with 9 bases sitting between them. The CDR3 has 14 residues. The CDR3 DNA sequence: TGTGCCAGCAGTTTGCGTAGGACCCAAGAGACCCAGTACTTC. Its protein product is CASSLRRTQETQYF.

This clone appeared many times. CDR3 in amino acids: CASRKGQQETQYF. The CDR3 DNA reads TGTGCCAGCAGGAAAGGGCAGCAAGAGACCCAGTACTTC. The chain is built from TRBV7-9 and TRBJ2-5; D is unclear. In germline, CDR1 is SEHNR, CDR2 FQNEAQ (reference sequence). The CDR3 totals 13 residues. Trimming removed 6 bases at V and 2 bases at J, with 10 bases between.

Only a few counts were recorded for this clone. V gene TRBV6-1 combines with J gene TRBJ2-2; maybe TRBD1 (5 bases). V was clipped by 7 bases and J by 4 bases, with 13 bases between them. CDR3 length: 14 residues. CDR1 and CDR2 (germline): MNHNS, SASEGT. The CDR3 loop reads CASTLPDITGELFF. The CDR3 DNA sequence: TGTGCCAGCACCCTACCGGACATCACCGGGGAGCTGTTTTTT.

Ten or more counts support this clone. The rearrangement uses TRBV4-2 and TRBJ2-1; the match to TRBD2 covers 10 bases. CDR3 length: 16 residues. The trim removed 1 base at V and 9 bases at J, leaving 9 bases unmatched. Germline assignment: CDR1 LGHNA and CDR2 YNFKEQ. Written as DNA, the CDR3 is TGTGCCAGCAGCCAAGTTTGGGGGACTAGCGTTGTTGAGCAGTTCTTC. This gives the protein CASSQVWGTSVVEQFF.

This clone was counted ten times or more. CDR3 in amino acids: CSVSPGDYGYTF. The DNA of the CDR3 is TGCAGTGTCTCCCCGGGAGACTATGGCTACACCTTC. V and J are TRBV20-1 and TRBJ1-2; D gene ambiguous. The CDR3 contains 12 residues. Deletions cut 7 bases from V and 3 bases from J, with 12 bases between. Germline CDR1 reads DFQATT; CDR2 reads SNEGSKA (reference sequence).

This clone was detected ten times or more. The chain carries TRBV30 and TRBJ1-1, with a tentative D call TRBD1 (5 bases). Germline assignment: CDR1 GTSNPN and CDR2 SVGIG (reference sequence). The CDR3 is 13 residues long. The CDR3, as DNA: TGTGCTGCGACAGCCAGTGAGAACACTGAAGCTTTCTTT. This encodes CAATASENTEAFF. Supplemented by reference TRBV30 and TRBJ1-1, the full variable domain reads SQTIHQWPATLVQPVGSPLSLECTVEGTSNPNLYWYRQAAGRGLQLLFYSVGIGQISSEVPQNLSASRPQDRQFILSSKKLLLSDSGFYLCAATASENTEAFFGQGTRLTVV.

This clone was counted many times. Possible read error: a much larger clone is one base away. In this CDR3 the conserved last residue, phenylalanine or tryptophan, is missing, so a read error is likely. The chain joins TRBV19 to TRBJ1-5; no clear D gene. The CDR3 runs to 13 residues. Per germline, CDR1 LNHDA and CDR2 SQIVND (reference sequence). Trimming left V 7 bases short and J 5 bases short, with 12 bases between. The CDR3 sequence is CASNFNPDQPQHS. The CDR3 DNA is TGTGCCAGTAATTTTAATCCAGATCAGCCCCAGCATTCT.